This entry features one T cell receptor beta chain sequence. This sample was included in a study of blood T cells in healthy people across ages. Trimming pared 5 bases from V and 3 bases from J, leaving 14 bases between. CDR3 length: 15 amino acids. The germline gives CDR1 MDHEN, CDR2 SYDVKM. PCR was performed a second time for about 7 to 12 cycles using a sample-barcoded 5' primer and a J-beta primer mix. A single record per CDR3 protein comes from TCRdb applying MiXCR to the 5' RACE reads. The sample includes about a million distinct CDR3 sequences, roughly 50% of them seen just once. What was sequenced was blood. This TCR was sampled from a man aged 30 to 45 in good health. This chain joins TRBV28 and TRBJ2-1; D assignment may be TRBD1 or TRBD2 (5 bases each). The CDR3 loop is CASSPAGADYNEQFF. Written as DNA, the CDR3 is TGTGCCAGCAGTCCCGCCGGGGCGGACTACAATGAGCAGTTCTTC. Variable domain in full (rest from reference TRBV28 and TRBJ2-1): DVKVTQSSRYLVKRTGEKVFLECVQDMDHENMFWYRQDPGLGLRLIYFSYDVKMKEKGDIPEGYSVSREKKERFSLILESASTNQTSMYLCASSPAGADYNEQFFGPGTRLTVL.